The 25 T cell receptor beta chains presented below share a single source sample, sequenced in a study of T cells in narcolepsy. Only in-frame clones appear in the TCRdb table, and some are missing; sequencing was by immunoSEQ multiplex PCR. The sample lists about 10,000 clones; about 75% were seen once. The sequenced sample consisted of CD45RA- memory CD8+ T cells from PBMCs. These receptors originate from a human donor with narcolepsy.

This chain connects TRBV5-6 to TRBJ2-7; 12 bases fit TRBD2. The CDR3 runs 15 residues. After removal of 4 bases from V and 0 bases from J, the junction contained 2 bases not matched to a gene. CDR1 is SGHDT, CDR2 YYEEEE, per germline. The CDR3 nucleotides read TGTGCCAGCAGCCGGACTAGCGGGGACTCCTACGAGCAGTACTTC. It is translated as CASSRTSGDSYEQYF. The variable domain in full, with the rest retrieved from reference TRBV5-6 and TRBJ2-7, is DAGVTQSPTHLIKTRGQQVTLRCSPKSGHDTVSWYQQALGQGPQFIFQYYEEEERQRGNFPDRFSGHQFPNYSSELNVNALLLGDSALYLCASSRTSGDSYEQYFGPGTRLTVT.

CDR3 nucleotide sequence: TGTGCCAGTAGTATCTTGACGGGGACAGGGGAAGCAGCCTCTAACTATGGCTACACCTTC. Its translation: CASSILTGTGEAASNYGYTF. The chain couples TRBV19 to TRBJ1-2; 10 bases agree with TRBD1. Trimming at V came to 3 bases and at J to 0 bases, leaving 16 bases not matched to a gene. The CDR3 length is 20 residues. Germline CDR1 LNHDA, CDR2 SQIVND (reference sequence).

The rearrangement joins TRBV6-5 to TRBJ2-5; 7 positions match TRBD1. V lost 5 bases, J lost 2 bases, and 2 bases stayed unmatched. Germline lookup yields CDR1 MNHEY and CDR2 SVGAGI. The CDR3 totals 13 residues. The CDR3 protein is CASSGQVQETQYF. CDR3 sequence (DNA): TGTGCCAGCAGTGGACAGGTTCAAGAGACCCAGTACTTC.

The chain links TRBV6-5 to TRBJ2-1; 7 bases are a match to TRBD2. CDR1 and CDR2 from the germline V gene are MNHEY and SVGAGI. The CDR3 is made up of 16 amino acids. Unmatched junction bases numbered 8, after V lost 2 bases and J lost 4 bases. CDR3: CASSYDGGTAYNEQFF. Written as DNA, the CDR3 is TGTGCCAGCAGTTACGACGGGGGGACGGCTTACAATGAGCAGTTCTTC.

The chain recombines TRBV11-3 with TRBJ1-4; D may be TRBD1 (5 bases). V shed 5 bases and J shed 4 bases, with 14 bases lying between them. Per the germline V gene, CDR1 is SGHNT and CDR2 is YENEEA. CDR3 length: 15 amino acids. CDR3 in amino acids: CASSPLGRRNEKLFF. The CDR3 DNA follows: TGTGCCAGCAGCCCACTGGGACGCCGTAATGAAAAACTGTTTTTT.

A remark on this clone: This clone may be a read error of a much larger clone one base away. This CDR3 is also generated by other DNA sequences in the sample. CDR3 region: CASSEGGGGETQYF. The CDR3 DNA follows: TGCGCCAGCAGCGAGGGGGGGGGCGGAGAGACCCAGTACTTC. The rearrangement joins TRBV4-1 to TRBJ2-5, with a weak D call TRBD2 (7 bases). CDR1 is MGHRA, CDR2 YSYEKL, per germline. The V and J ends lost 5 bases and 4 bases respectively, with 14 bases between them. The length of the CDR3 is 14 residues.

The chain combines TRBV6-6 with TRBJ2-1; D is uncertain. Germline V gene sequence: CDR1 MNHNY, CDR2 SVGAGI (reference sequence). CDR3 length: 13 amino acids. V gave up 5 bases and J gave up 8 bases, with 13 bases separating them. This CDR3 is CASSAINRDEQFF. The CDR3 DNA reads as TGTGCCAGCAGTGCTATAAACAGAGATGAGCAGTTCTTC.

This clone was found a few times. The chain recombines TRBV15 with TRBJ1-3, with a possible D match to TRBD1 (6 bases). Per germline, CDR1 LNHNV and CDR2 YYDKDF (reference sequence). Trimming left V 6 bases short and J 4 bases short, with 13 bases between. This CDR3 comprises 14 residues. CDR3 in DNA: TGTGCCACCAGTGGGGACATTTCGGGAAACACCATATATTTT. Amino acids: CATSGDISGNTIYF.

The chain uses TRBV19 and TRBJ2-3; D is uncertain. Trimming left V 4 bases short and J 5 bases short, with 13 bases between. Per the germline V gene, CDR1 is LNHDA and CDR2 is SQIVND (reference sequence). The CDR3 loop spans 14 amino acids. CDR3 protein: CASSSLGWGDTQYF. CDR3 nucleotide sequence: TGTGCCAGTAGTAGTCTAGGCTGGGGAGATACGCAGTATTTT. The full variable domain, rest sourced from reference TRBV19 and TRBJ2-3, is DGGITQSPKYLFRKEGQNVTLSCEQNLNHDAMYWYRQDPGQGLRLIYYSQIVNDFQKGDIAEGYSVSREKKESFPLTVTSAQKNPTAFYLCASSSLGWGDTQYFGPGTRLTVL.

The V call is TRBV7-2, the J call TRBJ2-2; no reliable D call. The V end was cut by 3 bases, the J end by 7 bases, with 6 bases between. This CDR3 has 12 amino acids. The V gene's germline CDR1 is SGHTA and CDR2 FQGNSA. CDR3 residues: CASSLGSGELFF. DNA of the CDR3: TGTGCCAGCAGCTTGGGAAGCGGGGAGCTGTTTTTT.

As concerns this clone: The sample has other DNA sequences that encode this CDR3 too. This chain connects TRBV7-9 to TRBJ2-7; weak D call: TRBD2 (5 bases). The CDR3 length is 12 residues. Trimming stripped 5 bases from V and 4 bases from J, with 9 bases between. CDR1 is SEHNR and CDR2 is FQNEAQ in the germline V gene (reference sequence). Here the CDR3 DNA reads TGTGCCAGCAGCCCCACGGGGTACGAGCAGTACTTC. Translation: CASSPTGYEQYF.

The V gene is TRBV6-5, the J gene TRBJ2-1, with 8 bases matching TRBD1. Germline V gene data show CDR1 as MNHEY and CDR2 as SVGAGI. V dropped 2 bases and J dropped 8; count of bases not matched to a gene: 8. The CDR3 consists of 15 residues. The CDR3, as DNA: TGTGCCAGCAGTTACGGGTCAGGGGGCGCGGATGAGCAGTTCTTC. It yields the protein CASSYGSGGADEQFF.

The chain carries TRBV28 and TRBJ2-2; a possible D gene is TRBD1 (5 bases). The germline V gene encodes CDR1 MDHEN and CDR2 SYDVKM. CDR3 length: 15 amino acids. The V end was cut by 6 bases, the J end by 5 bases, with 16 bases between. The CDR3 here is CASSQAPGLTGELFF. In nucleotides, the CDR3 is TGTGCCAGCAGCCAAGCACCAGGGTTAACCGGGGAGCTGTTTTTT.

V usage is TRBV4-1 and J usage is TRBJ2-1; D might be TRBD2 (5 bases). The CDR3 is 15 amino acids. In germline, CDR1 is MGHRA, CDR2 YSYEKL. The V gene lost 1 base and the J gene lost 4 bases, with 11 bases spanning the gap. The CDR3 loop is CASSQGSGLYNEQFF. In DNA, the CDR3 is TGCGCCAGCAGCCAAGGAAGCGGATTGTACAATGAGCAGTTCTTC.

The chain recombines TRBV4-3 with TRBJ1-2; D is unresolved. The germline V and J ends were trimmed by 0 bases and 6 bases, with 14 bases remaining between them. This CDR3 has 15 residues. Germline assignment: CDR1 LGHNA and CDR2 YSLEER. The CDR3: CASSQDRSRVHGYTF. CDR3 coding DNA: TGCGCCAGCAGCCAAGATCGGAGCAGAGTCCATGGCTACACCTTC.

The rearrangement joins TRBV6-1 to TRBJ2-1; D unclear. Germline-derived CDR1 and CDR2 are MNHNS and SASEGT. V was trimmed by 3 bases and J by 8 bases, leaving 11 bases between them. The CDR3 has 13 amino acids. The CDR3 reads CASSEEAVHEQFF. The CDR3 bases are TGTGCCAGCAGTGAGGAAGCAGTGCATGAGCAGTTCTTC.

This chain uses TRBV5-4 with TRBJ2-7, with no clear D. This CDR3 comprises 13 residues. Germline loops: CDR1 SGHNT, CDR2 YYREEE (reference sequence). V lost 0 bases and J 5 bases, leaving 9 bases between the germline ends. CDR3 region: CASSLGWTNEQYF. CDR3 nucleotides: TGTGCCAGCAGCTTGGGGTGGACGAACGAGCAGTACTTC.

On this clone itself: Without the conserved terminal phenylalanine or tryptophan, this CDR3 likely stems from a read error. The CDR3: CASSESPPLYNSPLHL. Written as DNA, the CDR3 is TGTGCCAGCAGTGAAAGTCCCCCCCTTTATAATTCACCCCTCCACCTT. The genes are TRBV28 and TRBJ1-6; D is unresolved. Germline V CDR1 and CDR2: MDHEN, SYDVKM. This CDR3 contains 16 residues. Between the trimmed V and J ends, which lost 5 bases and 4 bases, there was a span of 15 bases.

J is TRBJ2-1 and V is TRBV6-4; D not resolved. The germline V and J ends were trimmed by 2 bases and 1 base, with 9 bases remaining between them. This CDR3 has 15 amino acids. In germline, CDR1 is MRHNA, CDR2 SNTAGT. CDR3 coding DNA: TGTGCCAGCAGTGACCAAGAAGGGTCCTACAATGAGCAGTTCTTC. This codes for CASSDQEGSYNEQFF.

V is TRBV6-5 and J is TRBJ1-5; possibly TRBD1 for D (5 bases). V lost 5 bases and J lost 6, with 14 bases in between. Germline assignment: CDR1 MNHEY and CDR2 SVGAGI. This CDR3 is built from 14 residues. CDR3 coding DNA: TGTGCCAGCAGTGTCGGGGCGTGGGGTCAGCCCCAGCATTTT. Translated, it gives CASSVGAWGQPQHF.

This clone was counted between two and nine times. This sequence joins TRBV27 and TRBJ1-6; D uncertain. The CDR3 contains 13 residues. Trimming removed 5 bases at V and 8 bases at J, with 10 bases between. Germline loops: CDR1 MNHEY, CDR2 SMNVEV (reference sequence). In DNA, the CDR3 is TGTGCCAGCAGTACAGAGCCCCATTCACCCCTCCACTTT. Its protein product is CASSTEPHSPLHF.

The V call is TRBV10-2, the J call TRBJ1-1, with D unclear. V lost 8 bases, J lost 10 bases, and 14 bases lay in between. The CDR3 is 11 amino acids. Germline V lookup: CDR1 WSHSY, CDR2 SAAADI. The CDR3 nucleotides read TGCGCCAGCCGAGGGCCATCCGGAGCTTTCTTT. Its translation: CASRGPSGAFF.

The chain links TRBV5-6 to TRBJ2-2, with D possibly matching TRBD1 (5 bases). The V and J ends lost 5 bases and 6 bases respectively, with 14 bases between them. Germline CDR1 SGHDT, CDR2 YYEEEE. The CDR3 runs 14 residues. CDR3 sequence reads: CASSPITGPGELFF. The CDR3 DNA is TGTGCCAGCAGTCCTATAACAGGTCCCGGGGAGCTGTTTTTT. The entire variable domain, with the rest obtained from reference TRBV5-6 and TRBJ2-2, is as follows: DAGVTQSPTHLIKTRGQQVTLRCSPKSGHDTVSWYQQALGQGPQFIFQYYEEEERQRGNFPDRFSGHQFPNYSSELNVNALLLGDSALYLCASSPITGPGELFFGEGSRLTVL.

This rearrangement joins TRBV7-2 to TRBJ1-1, with 11 bases matching TRBD1. Per germline, CDR1 SGHTA and CDR2 FQGNSA. CDR3 length equals 14 residues. The junction had 5 bases not matched to a gene; V was cut back by 3 bases and J by 8 bases. As DNA, the CDR3 is TGTGCCAGCAGCTTCTCGGGACAGGGGGGGGAAGCTTTCTTT. This sequence encodes CASSFSGQGGEAFF.

V is TRBV12-5 and J is TRBJ1-1; the D gene is possibly TRBD1 (6 bases). Germline V lookup: CDR1 LGHNT, CDR2 FRNRAP. The CDR3 runs to 13 residues. The V gene lost 5 bases and the J gene lost 4 bases, with 11 bases spanning the gap. This CDR3 reads CASGGGRVTEAFF. CDR3 bases: TGTGCTAGTGGTGGGGGGCGAGTCACTGAAGCTTTCTTT.